What follows are 20 T cell receptor beta chains derived from one specimen sequenced in a study of graft-versus-host responses after intestinal transplantation. Assay: immunoSEQ multiplex PCR; the TCRdb copy retains only in-frame clones and omits some. The sample yields around 8,400 clones, over 65% seen once. The starting material, graft tissue, was processed to release intraepithelial and lamina propria lymphocytes. Specimen: ileum tissue, collected 494 days after intestinal transplant. All receptors come from a human patient who received an intestinal transplant, so some T cells may come from the graft donor.

This clone was seen a single time. As DNA, the CDR3 is TGTGCCAGCAGCTTAGATCTTCGGGGACACTACGAGCAGTACTTC. Protein sequence: CASSLDLRGHYEQYF. The genes are TRBV11-2 and TRBJ2-7; TRBD1 might be the D (6 bases). V was trimmed by 0 bases and J by 3 bases, leaving 12 bases between them. The CDR3 contains 15 residues. CDR1 and CDR2 from the germline V gene are SGHAT and FQNNGV.

The chain has TRBV28 and TRBJ2-1; 9 positions agree with TRBD2. CDR1 and CDR2 from the germline V gene are MDHEN and SYDVKM. The CDR3 consists of 15 residues. V shed 6 bases and J 8 bases; nucleotides not matched to a gene: 11. The CDR3 reads CASRVAGELWDEQFF. In nucleotides, the CDR3 is TGTGCCAGCAGAGTAGCGGGGGAACTTTGGGATGAGCAGTTCTTC.

This clone was seen only a few times. The chain employs TRBV11-2 and TRBJ2-3, with 7 bases matching TRBD1. Trimming cost V 3 bases and J 0 bases; bases outside gene matches: 3. Looked up from germline, CDR1 is SGHAT and CDR2 is FQNNGV. The CDR3 spans 15 residues. For the CDR3, the DNA is TGTGCCAGCAGCTTCGACAGGGAGAGCACAGATACGCAGTATTTT. The encoded protein is CASSFDRESTDTQYF. Full variable domain (remainder filled in from reference TRBV11-2 and TRBJ2-3): EAGVAQSPRYKIIEKRQSVAFWCNPISGHATLYWYQQILGQGPKLLIQFQNNGVVDDSQLPKDRFSAERLKGVDSTLKIQPAKLEDSAVYLCASSFDRESTDTQYFGPGTRLTVL.

This clone was counted a few times. The gene calls are TRBV6-4 and TRBJ2-1, with 7 bases aligning to TRBD1. Germline lookup yields CDR1 MRHNA and CDR2 SNTAGT. Trimming removed 2 bases from V and 5 bases from J; junction bases left unmatched: 0. CDR3 length equals 13 residues. The DNA of the CDR3 is TGTGCCAGCAGTGACAGGGGGCACAATGAGCAGTTCTTC. Its protein is CASSDRGHNEQFF.

This chain connects TRBV30 to TRBJ1-2, with D unresolved. The CDR3 consists of 13 residues. Germline-derived CDR1 and CDR2 are GTSNPN and SVGIG (reference sequence). The V gene lost 0 bases and the J gene lost 1 base, with 6 bases spanning the gap. CDR3 residues: CAWSVVFNYGYTF. The CDR3 DNA follows: TGTGCCTGGAGTGTGGTTTTTAACTATGGCTACACCTTC.

This chain connects TRBV5-5 to TRBJ2-7, with D possibly being TRBD1 (5 bases). This CDR3 region has 14 residues. V lost 2 bases to trimming and J lost 7 bases, with 16 bases between them. Germline CDR1 reads SGHKS; CDR2 reads YYEKEE (reference sequence). CDR3 sequence: CASSFDSLLREQYF. The CDR3 bases are TGTGCCAGCAGCTTCGACAGCCTATTGAGGGAGCAGTACTTC. Combining the CDR3 with reference TRBV5-5 and TRBJ2-7 gives the whole variable domain DAGVTQSPTHLIKTRGQQVTLRCSPISGHKSVSWYQQVLGQGPQFIFQYYEKEERGRGNFPDRFSARQFPNYSSELNVNALLLGDSALYLCASSFDSLLREQYFGPGTRLTVT.

This rearrangement joins TRBV27 to TRBJ2-7; 11 nucleotides agree with TRBD1. CDR1 is MNHEY, CDR2 SMNVEV, per germline (reference sequence). The ends lost 6 bases at V and 3 bases at J; junction bases unmatched: 4. This CDR3 has 14 amino acids. The CDR3: CASRSGTGGYEQYF. CDR3 sequence (DNA): TGTGCCAGCAGATCCGGGACAGGGGGCTACGAGCAGTACTTC.

The CDR3 here is CASSYSRFSYEQYF. The DNA of the CDR3 is TGTGCCAGCAGTTACTCCAGGTTCTCCTACGAGCAGTACTTC. The gene calls are TRBV6-6 and TRBJ2-7; D remains unclear. The germline V gene has CDR1 MNHNY and CDR2 SVGAGI (reference sequence). The CDR3 contains 14 residues. Trimming removed 0 bases at V and 0 bases at J, with 6 bases between.

By proportion, this clone is medium-sized. Here the CDR3 DNA reads TGTGCCAGCAGCCCACAAGGGGGACTAGCGGGGTCTATACCTTACAATGAGCAGTTCTTC. Protein product: CASSPQGGLAGSIPYNEQFF. The gene calls are TRBV7-3 and TRBJ2-1; 13 bases are a match to TRBD2. The CDR3 covers 20 residues. The germline V gene encodes CDR1 SGHTA and CDR2 FQGTGA. J was trimmed by 4 bases and V by 5 bases; bases with no gene match: 17.

The chain carries TRBV30 and TRBJ1-2; 9 nucleotides match TRBD1. The CDR3 runs to 12 residues. In germline, CDR1 is GTSNPN, CDR2 SVGIG (reference sequence). The trim removed 6 bases at V and 6 bases at J, leaving 5 bases unmatched. This chain's CDR3 is CACQGTGNGYTF. CDR3 sequence (DNA): TGTGCCTGTCAGGGGACAGGGAATGGCTACACCTTC. The variable domain in full, with the rest retrieved from reference TRBV30 and TRBJ1-2, is SQTIHQWPATLVQPVGSPLSLECTVEGTSNPNLYWYRQAAGRGLQLLFYSVGIGQISSEVPQNLSASRPQDRQFILSSKKLLLSDSGFYLCACQGTGNGYTFGSGTRLTVV.

This chain joins TRBV5-1 and TRBJ1-2; TRBD1 matches at 7 bases. This CDR3 comprises 13 residues. Germline values: CDR1 SGHRS, CDR2 YFSETQ. V shed 2 bases, J shed 8 bases, and the junction held 6 bases outside the gene matches. The CDR3 DNA reads TGCGCCAGCAGCTTCCCACAGGGGAACGGCTACACCTTC. Translating it yields CASSFPQGNGYTF. Complete variable domain (other parts from reference TRBV5-1 and TRBJ1-2): KAGVTQTPRYLIKTRGQQVTLSCSPISGHRSVSWYQQTPGQGLQFLFEYFSETQRNKGNFPGRFSGRQFSNSRSEMNVSTLELGDSALYLCASSFPQGNGYTFGSGTRLTVV.

The gene calls are TRBV11-3 and TRBJ2-3; D uncertain. The CDR3 has 12 residues. Looked up from germline, CDR1 is SGHNT and CDR2 is YENEEA. V shed 4 bases and J shed 4 bases, with 6 bases lying between them. CDR3 region: CASSSRSDTQYF. CDR3 nucleotides: TGTGCCAGCAGCTCACGATCAGATACGCAGTATTTT.

The CDR3 DNA sequence: TGTGCCAGCAGCTTTCTAGACAGGGAGGGCGGCTACACCTTC. It specifies CASSFLDREGGYTF. This chain uses TRBV5-4 with TRBJ1-2; 7 bases map to TRBD1. This CDR3 region has 14 residues. Germline trimming cut 2 bases from V and 8 bases from J; bases unmatched to any gene: 9. Germline V gene data show CDR1 as SGHNT and CDR2 as YYREEE (reference sequence).

The V call is TRBV7-6, the J call TRBJ2-1; 12 nucleotides align to TRBD2. The CDR3 is 16 residues long. V was clipped by 5 bases and J by 0 bases; unmatched bases: 2. Germline V gene lookup returns CDR1 SGHVS and CDR2 FNYEAQ. CDR3 bases: TGTGCCAGCAGCCTACTAGCGGGAGGCTCCTACAATGAGCAGTTCTTC. It codes for CASSLLAGGSYNEQFF.

The chain is built from TRBV19 and TRBJ2-7; 10 nucleotides agree with TRBD1. V shed 10 bases and J 3 bases; nucleotides not matched to a gene: 9. In germline, CDR1 is LNHDA, CDR2 SQIVND (reference sequence). This CDR3 is built from 14 residues. In DNA form, the CDR3 reads TGTGCCACCCAAAAGACAGGGGGCTTCTACGAGCAGTACTTC. It encodes CATQKTGGFYEQYF.

The chain employs TRBV6-4 and TRBJ2-7; possible D gene TRBD2, 6 bases. Germline CDR1 reads MRHNA; CDR2 reads SNTAGT. Trimming stripped 5 bases from V and 4 bases from J, with 24 bases between. The CDR3 extends over 17 amino acids. The CDR3 DNA sequence: TGTGCCAGCAGTTACCCGCGAAGTGGAGGGGAGAGATACGAGCAGTACTTC. Protein product: CASSYPRSGGERYEQYF.

The rearrangement links TRBV6-1 to TRBJ1-5; no reliable D call. Germline CDR1 MNHNS, CDR2 SASEGT. The CDR3 length is 15 residues. V dropped 4 bases and J dropped 0 bases, with 10 bases sitting between them. CDR3 DNA: TGTGCCAGCAGTGCCATGGATTATAGCAATCAGCCCCAGCATTTT. Protein: CASSAMDYSNQPQHF.

The CDR3 here is CASSARTGGNNEQFF. The DNA for the CDR3 is TGTGCCAGCAGTGCAAGGACAGGGGGCAATAATGAGCAGTTCTTC. The chain recombines TRBV2 with TRBJ2-1, with 11 bases lining up with TRBD1. This CDR3 is 15 amino acids long. V shed 4 bases, J shed 7 bases, and the junction held 6 bases outside the gene matches. CDR1 SNHLY and CDR2 FYNNEI come from the germline V gene.

In this sample, this clone is medium-sized. The chain links TRBV7-9 to TRBJ2-2, with 10 positions matching TRBD1. Germline assignment: CDR1 SEHNR and CDR2 FQNEAQ (reference sequence). The CDR3 extends over 15 amino acids. Trimming cost V 5 bases and J 3 bases; bases outside gene matches: 3. The CDR3 here is CASSLTGGDTGELFF. CDR3 coding DNA: TGTGCCAGCAGCCTGACAGGGGGCGACACCGGGGAGCTGTTTTTT.

V gene TRBV27 combines with J gene TRBJ2-4; 11 nucleotides agree with TRBD1. This CDR3 is 14 amino acids long. Germline CDR1 MNHEY, CDR2 SMNVEV (reference sequence). V trimming: 6 bases; J trimming: 6 bases; junction bases outside the gene matches: 4. DNA of the CDR3: TGTGCCAGCAGCAGGGACAGGGGGAGAAACATTCAGTACTTC. As protein: CASSRDRGRNIQYF.